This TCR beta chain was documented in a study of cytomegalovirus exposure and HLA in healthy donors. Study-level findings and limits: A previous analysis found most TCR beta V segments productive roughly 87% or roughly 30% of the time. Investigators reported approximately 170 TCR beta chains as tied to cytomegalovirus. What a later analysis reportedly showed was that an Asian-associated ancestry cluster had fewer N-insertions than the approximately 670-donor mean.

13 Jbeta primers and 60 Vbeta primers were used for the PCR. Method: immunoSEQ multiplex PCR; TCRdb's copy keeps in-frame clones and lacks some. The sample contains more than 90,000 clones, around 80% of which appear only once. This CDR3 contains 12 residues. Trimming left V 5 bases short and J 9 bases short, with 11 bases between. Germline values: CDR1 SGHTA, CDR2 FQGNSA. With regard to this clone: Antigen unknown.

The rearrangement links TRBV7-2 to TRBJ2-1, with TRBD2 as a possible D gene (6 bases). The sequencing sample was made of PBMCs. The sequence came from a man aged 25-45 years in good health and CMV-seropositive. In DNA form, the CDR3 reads TGTGCCAGCAGCCGGGACTCGGGTGAGCAGTTCTTC. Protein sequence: CASSRDSGEQFF.